This TCR beta chain was obtained from a study of T cells in Graves' hyperthyroidism and ophthalmopathy. In its sample, this clonotype was seen many times. The CDR3 spans 17 residues. CDR1 is SGHAT, CDR2 FQNNGV, per germline. V was shortened by 0 bases and J by 0 bases, with 13 bases between the two germline ends. The investigators amplified TCR beta CDR3 regions from RNA transcripts. Primed by the HTBI set, a first-round RT-PCR was run on the TCR CDR3. TCRdb recomputed calls from the multiplex PCR reads with MiXCR, one row per CDR3 protein. The sample consists of some 300,000 distinct CDR3 sequences, about 19% of them appearing once.

Source material: blood. The chain carries TRBV11-2 and TRBJ2-3; D unresolved. The sequence derives from a man aged 45 to 65 with Graves' ophthalmopathy. CDR3 in DNA: TGTGCCAGCAGCTTAGATTCGGCGTCCTATAGCACAGATACGCAGTATTTT. It yields the protein CASSLDSASYSTDTQYF.